Reported below is one TCR beta chain. The sample comes from a study of OX40 agonist ivuxolimab in advanced cancers. Study overall: Patient treatment consisted of intravenous ivuxolimab administration every 2 weeks at 0.01 to 10 mg/kg.

This CDR3 region has 13 residues. J was trimmed by 6 bases and V by 7 bases; bases with no gene match: 7. From germline, CDR1 is LNHDA and CDR2 SQIVND (reference sequence). The assay was immunoSEQ multiplex PCR, and TCRdb's table has in-frame clones only and misses some. The data show tens of thousands of clones, roughly 80% seen once. The receptor comes from an adult with an advanced solid tumor such as melanoma, head and neck, liver or kidney cancer. The chain employs TRBV19 and TRBJ1-1, with TRBD1 identical over 8 bases. The source was CD4+ or CD8+ T cells sorted from blood, collected in a trial of the OX40 agonist ivuxolimab. For the CDR3, the DNA is TGTGCCAGTACCGAGGACAGGGAGGCTGAAGCTTTCTTT. Translating it yields CASTEDREAEAFF.